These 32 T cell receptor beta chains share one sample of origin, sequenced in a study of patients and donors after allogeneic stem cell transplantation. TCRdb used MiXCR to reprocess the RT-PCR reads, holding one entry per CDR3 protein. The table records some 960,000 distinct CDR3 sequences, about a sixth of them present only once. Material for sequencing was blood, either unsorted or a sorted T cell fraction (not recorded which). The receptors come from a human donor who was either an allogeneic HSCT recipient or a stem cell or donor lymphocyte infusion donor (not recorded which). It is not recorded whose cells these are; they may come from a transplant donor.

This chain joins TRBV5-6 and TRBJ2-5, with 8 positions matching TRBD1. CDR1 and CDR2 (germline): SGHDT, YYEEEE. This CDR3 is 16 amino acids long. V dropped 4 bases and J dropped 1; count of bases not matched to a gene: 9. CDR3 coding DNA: TGTGCCAGCAGCGACGAAGGGACAGGCCTCCAAGAGACCCAGTACTTC. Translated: CASSDEGTGLQETQYF.

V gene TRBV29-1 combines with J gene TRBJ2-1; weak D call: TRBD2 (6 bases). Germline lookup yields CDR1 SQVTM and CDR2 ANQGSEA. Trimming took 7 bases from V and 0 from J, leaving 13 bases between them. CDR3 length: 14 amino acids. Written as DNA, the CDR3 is TGCAGCGCCGCGGGAAGAACCTCCTACAATGAGCAGTTCTTC. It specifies CSAAGRTSYNEQFF.

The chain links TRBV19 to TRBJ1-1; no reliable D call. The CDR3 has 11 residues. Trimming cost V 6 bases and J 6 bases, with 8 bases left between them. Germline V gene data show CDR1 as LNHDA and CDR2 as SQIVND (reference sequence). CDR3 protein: CASRGEPEAFF. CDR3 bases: TGTGCCAGTAGGGGAGAACCTGAAGCTTTCTTT.

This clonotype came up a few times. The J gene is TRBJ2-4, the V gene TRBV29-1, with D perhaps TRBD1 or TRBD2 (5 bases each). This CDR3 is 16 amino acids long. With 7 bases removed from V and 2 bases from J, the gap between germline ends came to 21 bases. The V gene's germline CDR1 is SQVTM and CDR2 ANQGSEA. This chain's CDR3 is CSAPPGTSGSKNIQYF. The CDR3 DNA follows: TGCAGCGCACCACCCGGGACCTCAGGCTCCAAAAACATTCAGTACTTC.

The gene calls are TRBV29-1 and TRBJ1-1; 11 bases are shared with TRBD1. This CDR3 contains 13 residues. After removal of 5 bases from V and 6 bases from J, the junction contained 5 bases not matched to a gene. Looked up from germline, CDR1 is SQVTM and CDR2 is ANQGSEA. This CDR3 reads CSVLDRGHAEAFF. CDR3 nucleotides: TGCAGCGTTTTGGACAGGGGGCACGCTGAAGCTTTCTTT.

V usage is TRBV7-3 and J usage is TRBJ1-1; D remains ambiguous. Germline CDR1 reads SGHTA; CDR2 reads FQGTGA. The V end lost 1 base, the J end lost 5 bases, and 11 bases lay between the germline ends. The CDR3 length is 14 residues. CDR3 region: CASSLNPGVTEAFF. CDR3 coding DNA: TGTGCCAGCAGCTTAAACCCCGGGGTGACTGAAGCTTTCTTT.

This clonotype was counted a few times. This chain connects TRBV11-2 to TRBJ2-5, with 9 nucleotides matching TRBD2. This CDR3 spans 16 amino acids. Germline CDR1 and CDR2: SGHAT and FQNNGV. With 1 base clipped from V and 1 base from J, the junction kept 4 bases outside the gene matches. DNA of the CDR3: TGTGCCAGCAGCTTAGGTCCAGCGGGGGGCCAAGAGACCCAGTACTTC. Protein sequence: CASSLGPAGGQETQYF. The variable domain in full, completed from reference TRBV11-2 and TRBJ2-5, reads EAGVAQSPRYKIIEKRQSVAFWCNPISGHATLYWYQQILGQGPKLLIQFQNNGVVDDSQLPKDRFSAERLKGVDSTLKIQPAKLEDSAVYLCASSLGPAGGQETQYFGPGTRLLVL.

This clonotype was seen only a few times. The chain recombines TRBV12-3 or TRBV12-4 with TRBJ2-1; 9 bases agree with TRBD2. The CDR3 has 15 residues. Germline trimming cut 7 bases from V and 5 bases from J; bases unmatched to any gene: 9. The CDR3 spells CASTPGTSRNNEQFF. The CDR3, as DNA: TGTGCCAGCACTCCCGGGACTAGCCGAAACAATGAGCAGTTCTTC.

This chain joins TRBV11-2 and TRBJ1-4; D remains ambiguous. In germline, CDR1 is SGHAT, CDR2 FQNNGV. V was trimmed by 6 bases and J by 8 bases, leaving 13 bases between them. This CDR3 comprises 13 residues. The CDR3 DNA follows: TGTGCCAGCAGTCCCTACTACGGGGAAAAACTGTTTTTT. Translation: CASSPYYGEKLFF.

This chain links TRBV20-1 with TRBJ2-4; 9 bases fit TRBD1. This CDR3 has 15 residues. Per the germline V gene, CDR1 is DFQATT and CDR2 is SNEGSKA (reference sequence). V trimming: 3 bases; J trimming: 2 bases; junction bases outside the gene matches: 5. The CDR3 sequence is CSARDRGVTKNIQYF. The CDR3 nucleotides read TGCAGTGCTAGGGACAGGGGTGTCACCAAAAACATTCAGTACTTC.

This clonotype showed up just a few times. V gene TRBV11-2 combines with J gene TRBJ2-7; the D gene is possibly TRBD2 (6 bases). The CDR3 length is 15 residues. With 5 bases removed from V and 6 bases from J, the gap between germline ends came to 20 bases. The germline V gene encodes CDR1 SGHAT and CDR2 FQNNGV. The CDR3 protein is CASSPRRVVWIEQYF. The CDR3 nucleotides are TGTGCCAGCAGCCCCCGGAGGGTAGTTTGGATCGAGCAGTACTTC. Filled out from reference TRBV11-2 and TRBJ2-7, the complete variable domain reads EAGVAQSPRYKIIEKRQSVAFWCNPISGHATLYWYQQILGQGPKLLIQFQNNGVVDDSQLPKDRFSAERLKGVDSTLKIQPAKLEDSAVYLCASSPRRVVWIEQYFGPGTRLTVT.

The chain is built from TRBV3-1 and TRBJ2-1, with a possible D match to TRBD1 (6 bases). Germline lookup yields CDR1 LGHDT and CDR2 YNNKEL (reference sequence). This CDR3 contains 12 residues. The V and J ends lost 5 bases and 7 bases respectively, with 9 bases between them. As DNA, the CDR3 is TGTGCCAGCAGCTATGACAGGAATGAGCAGTTCTTC. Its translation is CASSYDRNEQFF.

The CDR3 bases are TGCAGTGCACCTTACAGGGGGAGAACCGGGGAGCTGTTTTTT. It translates to CSAPYRGRTGELFF. This chain connects TRBV20-1 to TRBJ2-2; 8 bases are a match to TRBD1. V gave up 6 bases and J gave up 5 bases; unmatched junction bases: 8. This CDR3 comprises 14 residues. The germline gives CDR1 DFQATT, CDR2 SNEGSKA (reference sequence).

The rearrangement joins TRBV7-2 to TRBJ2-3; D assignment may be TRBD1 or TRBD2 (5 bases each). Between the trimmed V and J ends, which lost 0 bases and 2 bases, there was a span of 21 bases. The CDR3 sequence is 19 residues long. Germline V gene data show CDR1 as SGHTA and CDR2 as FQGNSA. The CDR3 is CASSLADMGVWAITDTQYF. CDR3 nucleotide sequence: TGTGCCAGCAGCTTAGCGGACATGGGGGTGTGGGCCATCACAGATACGCAGTATTTT. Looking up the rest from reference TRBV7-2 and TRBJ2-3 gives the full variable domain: GAGVSQSPSNKVTEKGKDVELRCDPISGHTALYWYRQSLGQGLEFLIYFQGNSAPDKSGLPSDRFSAERTGGSVSTLTIQRTQQEDSAVYLCASSLADMGVWAITDTQYFGPGTRLTVL.

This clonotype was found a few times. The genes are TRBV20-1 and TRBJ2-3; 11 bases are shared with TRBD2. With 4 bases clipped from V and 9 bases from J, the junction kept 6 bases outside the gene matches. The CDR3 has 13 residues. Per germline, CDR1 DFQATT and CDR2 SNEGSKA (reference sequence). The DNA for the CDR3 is TGCAGTGCTACACTAGCGGGAGATGAGACGCAGTATTTT. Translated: CSATLAGDETQYF.

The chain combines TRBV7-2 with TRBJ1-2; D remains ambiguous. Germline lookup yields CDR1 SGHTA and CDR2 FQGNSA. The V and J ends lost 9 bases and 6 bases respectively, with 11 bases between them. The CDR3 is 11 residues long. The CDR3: CASGLRDGYTF. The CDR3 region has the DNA TGTGCCAGTGGCCTTAGGGATGGCTACACCTTC.

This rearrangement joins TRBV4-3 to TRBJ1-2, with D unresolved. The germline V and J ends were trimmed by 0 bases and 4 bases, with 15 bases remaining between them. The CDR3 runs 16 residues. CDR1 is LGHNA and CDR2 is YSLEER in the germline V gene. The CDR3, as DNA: TGCGCCAGCAGCCAAGAAAAGGAGGTCGCGATCTATGGCTACACCTTC. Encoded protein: CASSQEKEVAIYGYTF.

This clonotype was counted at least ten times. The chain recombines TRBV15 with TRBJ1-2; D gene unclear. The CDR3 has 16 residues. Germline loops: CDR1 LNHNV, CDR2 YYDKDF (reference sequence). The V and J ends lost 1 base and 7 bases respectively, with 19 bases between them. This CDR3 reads CATSRVLGSGERGYTF. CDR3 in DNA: TGTGCCACCAGCAGAGTACTGGGGTCCGGCGAACGTGGCTACACCTTC.

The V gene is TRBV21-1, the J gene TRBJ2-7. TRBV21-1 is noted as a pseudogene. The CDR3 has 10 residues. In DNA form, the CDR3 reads TGTGCCAGCCACTCCTACGAGCAGTACTTC. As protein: CASHSYEQYF.

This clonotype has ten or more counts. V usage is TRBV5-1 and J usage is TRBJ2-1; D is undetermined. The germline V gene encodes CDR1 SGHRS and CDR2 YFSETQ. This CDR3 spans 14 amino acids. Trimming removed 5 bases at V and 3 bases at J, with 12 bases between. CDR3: CASSLMESYNEQFF. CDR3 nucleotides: TGCGCCAGCAGTCTCATGGAGAGCTACAATGAGCAGTTCTTC.

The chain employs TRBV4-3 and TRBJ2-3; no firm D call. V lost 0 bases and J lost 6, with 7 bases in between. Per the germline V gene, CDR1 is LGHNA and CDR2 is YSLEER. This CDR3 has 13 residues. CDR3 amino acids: CASSQDRRDTQYF. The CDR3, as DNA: TGCGCCAGCAGCCAAGACAGGCGGGATACGCAGTATTTT.

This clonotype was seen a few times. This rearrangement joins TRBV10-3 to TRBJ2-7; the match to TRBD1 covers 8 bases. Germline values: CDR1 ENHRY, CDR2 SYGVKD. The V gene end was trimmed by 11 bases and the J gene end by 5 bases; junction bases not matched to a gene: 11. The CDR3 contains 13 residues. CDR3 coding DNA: TGTGCCGCCTGTCAGGACAGGGTCAACGAGCAGTACTTC. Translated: CAACQDRVNEQYF.

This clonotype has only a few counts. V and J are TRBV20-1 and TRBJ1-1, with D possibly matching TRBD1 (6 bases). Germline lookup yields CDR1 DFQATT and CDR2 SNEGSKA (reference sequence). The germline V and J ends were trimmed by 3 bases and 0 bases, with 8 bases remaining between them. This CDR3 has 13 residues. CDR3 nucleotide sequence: TGCAGTGCTAGTTACAGGGTGAACACTGAAGCTTTCTTT. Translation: CSASYRVNTEAFF.

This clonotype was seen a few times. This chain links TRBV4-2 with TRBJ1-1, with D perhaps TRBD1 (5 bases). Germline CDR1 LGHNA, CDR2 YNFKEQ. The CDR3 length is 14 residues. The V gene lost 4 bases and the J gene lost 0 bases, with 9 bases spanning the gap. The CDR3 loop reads CASSPEGLNTEAFF. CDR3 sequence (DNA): TGTGCCAGCAGCCCTGAGGGGCTGAACACTGAAGCTTTCTTT.

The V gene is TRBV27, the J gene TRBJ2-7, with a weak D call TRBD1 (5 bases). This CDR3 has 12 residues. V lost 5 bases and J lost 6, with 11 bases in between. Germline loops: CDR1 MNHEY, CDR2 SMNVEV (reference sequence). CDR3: CASSRKGSEQYF. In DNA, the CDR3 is TGTGCCAGCAGTCGAAAGGGGTCCGAGCAGTACTTC.

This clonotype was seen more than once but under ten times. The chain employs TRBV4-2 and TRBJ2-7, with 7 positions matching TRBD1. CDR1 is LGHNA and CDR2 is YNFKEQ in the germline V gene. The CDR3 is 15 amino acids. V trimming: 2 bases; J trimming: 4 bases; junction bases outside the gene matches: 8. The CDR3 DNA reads TGTGCCAGCAGCCAAACGAATAGGGGGCCATACGAGCAGTACTTC. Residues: CASSQTNRGPYEQYF.

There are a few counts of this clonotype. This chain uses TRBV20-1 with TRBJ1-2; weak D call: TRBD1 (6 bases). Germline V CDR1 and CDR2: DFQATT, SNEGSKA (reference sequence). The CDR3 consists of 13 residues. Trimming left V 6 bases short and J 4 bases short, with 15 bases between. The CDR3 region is CSARSGQIYGYTF. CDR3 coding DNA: TGCAGTGCGCGCTCGGGACAAATCTATGGCTACACCTTC.

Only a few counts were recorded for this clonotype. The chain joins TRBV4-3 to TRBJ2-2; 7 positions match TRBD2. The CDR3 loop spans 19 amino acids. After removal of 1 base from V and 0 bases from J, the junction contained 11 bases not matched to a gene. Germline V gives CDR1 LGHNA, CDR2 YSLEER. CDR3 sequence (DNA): TGCGCCAGCAGCCAAGTGATGTTAGCGGGTAACGCGAACACCGGGGAGCTGTTTTTT. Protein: CASSQVMLAGNANTGELFF.

The CDR3 DNA is TGTGCCAGCAGGTTCGTTCTCAGTGAGCAGTTCTTC. Encoded protein: CASRFVLSEQFF. This chain joins TRBV2 and TRBJ2-1, with D unresolved. This CDR3 is 12 amino acids long. The ends were cut back, 6 bases at V and 9 bases at J, with 12 bases in the middle. CDR1 SNHLY and CDR2 FYNNEI come from the germline V gene.

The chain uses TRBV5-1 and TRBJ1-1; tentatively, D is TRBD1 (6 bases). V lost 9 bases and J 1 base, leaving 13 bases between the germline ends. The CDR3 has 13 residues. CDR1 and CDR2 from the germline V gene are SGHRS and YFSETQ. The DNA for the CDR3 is TGCGCCACCACCGAACAGGGGAACACTGAAGCTTTCTTT. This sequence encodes CATTEQGNTEAFF.

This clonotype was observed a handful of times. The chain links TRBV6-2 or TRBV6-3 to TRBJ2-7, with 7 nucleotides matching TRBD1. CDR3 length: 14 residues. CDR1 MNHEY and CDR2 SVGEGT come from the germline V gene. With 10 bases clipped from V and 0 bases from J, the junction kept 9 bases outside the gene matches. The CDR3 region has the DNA TGTGCCACCAGCTTAGGGACAGCCTCCTACGAGCAGTACTTC. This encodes CATSLGTASYEQYF.

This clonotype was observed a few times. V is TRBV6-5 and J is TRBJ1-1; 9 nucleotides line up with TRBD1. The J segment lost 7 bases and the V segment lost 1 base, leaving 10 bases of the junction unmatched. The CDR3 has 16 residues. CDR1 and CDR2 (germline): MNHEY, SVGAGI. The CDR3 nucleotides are TGTGCCAGCAGTTACTTCGGACAGGGGTGGTTTAGTGAAGCTTTCTTT. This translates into CASSYFGQGWFSEAFF.